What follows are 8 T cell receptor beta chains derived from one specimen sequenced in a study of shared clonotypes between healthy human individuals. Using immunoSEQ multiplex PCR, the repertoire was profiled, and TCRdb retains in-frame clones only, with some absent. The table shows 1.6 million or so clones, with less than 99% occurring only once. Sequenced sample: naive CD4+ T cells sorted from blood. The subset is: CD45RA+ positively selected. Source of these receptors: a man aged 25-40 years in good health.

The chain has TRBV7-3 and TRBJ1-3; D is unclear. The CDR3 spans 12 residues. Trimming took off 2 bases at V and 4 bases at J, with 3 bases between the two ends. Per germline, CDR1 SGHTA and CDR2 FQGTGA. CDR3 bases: TGTGCCAGCAGCTTATCCGGAAACACCATATATTTT. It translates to CASSLSGNTIYF.

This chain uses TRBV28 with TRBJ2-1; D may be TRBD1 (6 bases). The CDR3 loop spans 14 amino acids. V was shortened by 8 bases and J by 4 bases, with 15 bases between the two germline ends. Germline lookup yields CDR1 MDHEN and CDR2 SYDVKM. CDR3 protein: CASRPGQIYNEQFF. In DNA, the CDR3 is TGTGCCAGCCGACCGGGACAAATATACAATGAGCAGTTCTTC.

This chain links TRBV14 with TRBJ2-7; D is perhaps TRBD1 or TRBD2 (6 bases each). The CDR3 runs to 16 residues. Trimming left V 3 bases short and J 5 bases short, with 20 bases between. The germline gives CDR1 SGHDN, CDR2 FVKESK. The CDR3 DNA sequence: TGTGCCAGCAGCCATGGGGGGCGTCTCCGTTTTGACGAGCAGTACTTC. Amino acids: CASSHGGRLRFDEQYF.

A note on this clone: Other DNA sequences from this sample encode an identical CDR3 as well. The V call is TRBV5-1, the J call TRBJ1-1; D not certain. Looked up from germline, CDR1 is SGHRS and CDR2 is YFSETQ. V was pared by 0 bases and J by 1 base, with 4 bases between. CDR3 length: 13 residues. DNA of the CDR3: TGCGCCAGCAGCTTGGCCCAGAACACTGAAGCTTTCTTT. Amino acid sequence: CASSLAQNTEAFF.

In nucleotides, the CDR3 is TGTGCCACCAGCAGTCCTGGAATACAAGAGACCCAGTACTTC. Its protein is CATSSPGIQETQYF. The chain combines TRBV15 with TRBJ2-5; unclear D gene. The CDR3 has 14 residues. The germline V and J ends were trimmed by 3 bases and 2 bases, with 10 bases remaining between them. Germline V lookup: CDR1 LNHNV, CDR2 YYDKDF (reference sequence).

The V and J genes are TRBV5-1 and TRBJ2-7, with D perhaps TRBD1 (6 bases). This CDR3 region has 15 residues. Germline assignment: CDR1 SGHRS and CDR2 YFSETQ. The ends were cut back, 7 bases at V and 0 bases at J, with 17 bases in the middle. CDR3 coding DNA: TGCGCCAGCGGTGGGGGCCTAGGAGGCTCCTACGAGCAGTACTTC. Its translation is CASGGGLGGSYEQYF. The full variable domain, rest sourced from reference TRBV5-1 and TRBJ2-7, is KAGVTQTPRYLIKTRGQQVTLSCSPISGHRSVSWYQQTPGQGLQFLFEYFSETQRNKGNFPGRFSGRQFSNSRSEMNVSTLELGDSALYLCASGGGLGGSYEQYFGPGTRLTVT.

The CDR3 region is CASSQGTGTQETQYF. For the CDR3, the DNA is TGCGCCAGCAGCCAGGGGACAGGGACACAAGAGACCCAGTACTTC. The rearrangement links TRBV4-1 to TRBJ2-5, with 9 nucleotides matching TRBD1. V dropped 3 bases and J dropped 2; count of bases not matched to a gene: 4. This CDR3 contains 15 residues. CDR1 is MGHRA, CDR2 YSYEKL, per germline.

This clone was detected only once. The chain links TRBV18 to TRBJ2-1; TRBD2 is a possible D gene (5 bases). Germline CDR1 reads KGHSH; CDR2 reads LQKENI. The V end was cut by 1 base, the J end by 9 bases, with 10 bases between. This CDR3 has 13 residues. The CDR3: CASSPQRAGEQFF. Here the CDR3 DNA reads TGTGCCAGCTCACCACAGAGGGCGGGTGAGCAGTTCTTC.